This entry lists 24 T cell receptor beta chains sequenced from one sample in a study of metastatic and nonmetastatic thyroid tumors. TCRdb ran MiXCR on the PCR reads. The data contain roughly 30,000 clones, roughly 25% of them singletons. Every patient was untreated before thyroid surgery. The sequenced material came from blood. These receptors came from a female donor with papillary thyroid cancer or a benign thyroid nodule (not recorded which). Some clones in this sample may be carry-over from other donors' samples.

This clone is medium-sized. Different DNA sequences within this sample yield the same CDR3. This chain joins TRBV2 and TRBJ2-7, with D uncertain. CDR1 is SNHLY and CDR2 is FYNNEI in the germline V gene. CDR3 size: 12 residues. Between the trimmed V and J ends, which lost 6 bases and 3 bases, there was a span of 9 bases. CDR3 sequence: CASSANYYEQYF. CDR3 coding DNA: TGTGCCAGCAGCGCTAATTACTACGAGCAGTACTTC.

This clone has ten or more counts. The CDR3 protein is CASSLDGWGEWYF. The CDR3 region has the DNA TGTGCCAGCAGCTTAGATGGGTGGGGCGAGTGGTATTTT. The chain is built from TRBV11-2 and TRBJ2-3; D perhaps matches TRBD1 (5 bases). V was clipped by 0 bases and J by 14 bases, with 15 bases between them. Looked up from germline, CDR1 is SGHAT and CDR2 is FQNNGV. The CDR3 sequence is 13 residues long.

This clone was counted at least ten times. J is TRBJ1-1 and V is TRBV9; D gene ambiguous. The germline V gene encodes CDR1 SGDLS and CDR2 YYNGEE. The CDR3 contains 17 residues. Trimming took off 0 bases at V and 0 bases at J, with 15 bases between the two ends. The CDR3 nucleotides are TGTGCCAGCAGCGTAGCAGATAAAGGACTCCTGAACACTGAAGCTTTCTTT. This gives the protein CASSVADKGLLNTEAFF. Complete variable domain (other parts from reference TRBV9 and TRBJ1-1): DSGVTQTPKHLITATGQRVTLRCSPRSGDLSVYWYQQSLDQGLQFLIQYYNGEERAKGNILERFSAQQFPDLHSELNLSSLELGDSALYFCASSVADKGLLNTEAFFGQGTRLTVV.

As concerns this clone: A much larger clone differs by one base, so this may be a read error. The sample has other DNA sequences that encode this CDR3 too. The genes are TRBV3-1 and TRBJ2-5; D gene ambiguous. Germline V gene sequence: CDR1 LGHDT, CDR2 YNNKEL (reference sequence). Between the trimmed V and J ends, which lost 1 base and 4 bases, there was a span of 7 bases. There are 13 residues in the CDR3. The CDR3 sequence is CASSQGGGETQYF. The CDR3 DNA sequence: TGTGCCAGCAGCCAAGGAGGTGGAGAGACCCAGTACTTC.

The chain links TRBV11-2 to TRBJ2-1; unclear D gene. The CDR3 totals 13 residues. V lost 5 bases to trimming and J lost 5 bases, with 10 bases between them. Germline CDR1 SGHAT, CDR2 FQNNGV. CDR3 in DNA: TGTGCCAGCAGCGTTTCTACCCACAATGAGCAGTTCTTC. This translates into CASSVSTHNEQFF.

This chain joins TRBV15 and TRBJ2-7; D uncertain. There are 12 residues in the CDR3. Germline V gene lookup returns CDR1 LNHNV and CDR2 YYDKDF (reference sequence). Trimming left V 7 bases short and J 3 bases short, with 10 bases between. The CDR3 region is CATIMEYYEQYF. In nucleotides, the CDR3 is TGTGCCACCATCATGGAGTACTACGAGCAGTACTTC.

The chain is built from TRBV4-2 and TRBJ2-7; 10 bases fit TRBD2. Trimming at V came to 5 bases and at J to 1 base, leaving 5 bases not matched to a gene. Germline V CDR1 and CDR2: LGHNA, YNFKEQ. This CDR3 has 15 amino acids. CDR3 region: CASSKGLAESYEQYF. CDR3 coding DNA: TGTGCCAGCAGCAAAGGACTAGCGGAATCCTACGAGCAGTACTTC.

At least ten counts were recorded for this clone. The chain has TRBV20-1 and TRBJ2-7; tentative D call: TRBD2 (6 bases). Trimming cost V 3 bases and J 0 bases, with 9 bases left between them. Germline V gene lookup returns CDR1 DFQATT and CDR2 SNEGSKA (reference sequence). This CDR3 contains 13 residues. The CDR3 here is CSARGGVSYEQYF. CDR3 coding DNA: TGCAGTGCTAGGGGCGGGGTCTCCTACGAGCAGTACTTC.

Remarks on this clone: This may stem from a read error, because a much larger clone lies one nucleotide away. V and J are TRBV20-1 and TRBJ1-2; D may be TRBD1 (5 bases). The germline CDR1 and CDR2 sequences are DFQATT and SNEGSKA (reference sequence). The CDR3 is 15 amino acids. This CDR3 reads CSGRLQGSLNYGYTF. CDR3 DNA sequence: TGCAGTGGTAGACTTCAGGGCTCTCTTAACTATGGCTACACCTTC.

The V gene is TRBV12-3 or TRBV12-4, the J gene TRBJ1-1, with TRBD1 matching 7 bases. There are 14 residues in the CDR3. V lost 3 bases and J lost 3; bases outside the gene matches: 4. Written as DNA, the CDR3 is TGTGCCAGCAGTTTTCGACAGGGTGACACTGAAGCTTTCTTT. It codes for CASSFRQGDTEAFF.

The CDR3 DNA follows: TGTGCCAGCAGCCCAACTAGCGGGGTTGGCGAGCAGTACTTC. It yields the protein CASSPTSGVGEQYF. The rearrangement links TRBV7-6 to TRBJ2-7; 10 bases match TRBD2. CDR3 size: 14 residues. V was pared by 5 bases and J by 6 bases, with 7 bases of the junction left unmatched. Germline V CDR1 and CDR2: SGHVS, FNYEAQ.

This clone came up many times. This sequence joins TRBV11-2 and TRBJ1-3; the match to TRBD1 covers 8 bases. V was pared by 5 bases and J by 3 bases, with 6 bases of the junction left unmatched. The CDR3 length is 15 residues. The germline V gene has CDR1 SGHAT and CDR2 FQNNGV. The CDR3 bases are TGTGCCAGCAGCCCCGACAGGGGTTTTGGAAACACCATATATTTT. Its translation is CASSPDRGFGNTIYF.

This clone is termed medium-sized. The CDR3 region has the DNA TGTGCCAGCAGCTTCGACAGGGGCGGACAGTTCTTC. It codes for CASSFDRGGQFF. The chain employs TRBV7-9 and TRBJ2-1, with TRBD1 matching over 8 bases. Germline values: CDR1 SEHNR, CDR2 FQNEAQ (reference sequence). V lost 3 bases, J lost 13 bases, and 5 bases stayed unmatched. The CDR3 is 12 amino acids. Based on the CDR3 plus reference TRBV7-9 and TRBJ2-1, the full variable domain is DTGVSQNPRHKITKRGQNVTFRCDPISEHNRLYWYRQTLGQGPEFLTYFQNEAQLEKSRLLSDRFSAERPKGSFSTLEIQRTEQGDSAMYLCASSFDRGGQFFGPGTRLTVL.

The chain combines TRBV20-1 with TRBJ1-6; 7 bases are shared with TRBD1. V shed 0 bases and J 9 bases; nucleotides not matched to a gene: 8. CDR3 size: 15 residues. Germline lookup yields CDR1 DFQATT and CDR2 SNEGSKA (reference sequence). The CDR3 coding sequence is TGCAGTGCTAGAGATCTGCAGGGGGAGATTTCACCCCTCCACTTT. Amino acid sequence: CSARDLQGEISPLHF.

In this sample, this clone turned up a few times. The CDR3 end shows no conserved phenylalanine or tryptophan, and so a read error is likely. The DNA is left out, because the CDR3 cannot be placed on it with certainty; the CDR3 is given as TCRdb lists it. The chain links TRBV6-1 to TRBJ2-7; TRBD1 is the table's D call and was not checked against the DNA. The CDR3 is made up of 12 amino acids, end residues included. Germline CDR1 and CDR2: MNHNS and SASEGT. The CDR3 region is CASSEGLTGWWL.

This clone was picked up many times. J is TRBJ1-3 and V is TRBV9; D uncertain. The CDR3 runs to 13 residues. Germline V gene sequence: CDR1 SGDLS, CDR2 YYNGEE. Trimming took 4 bases from V and 2 from J, leaving 7 bases between them. This CDR3 reads CASSPQTGNTIYF. The CDR3 nucleotides read TGTGCCAGCAGCCCCCAGACTGGAAACACCATATATTTT.

The V call is TRBV20-1, the J call TRBJ2-7, with a weak D call TRBD2 (5 bases). The CDR3 runs 12 residues. Germline loops: CDR1 DFQATT, CDR2 SNEGSKA (reference sequence). With 2 bases removed from V and 3 bases from J, the gap between germline ends came to 8 bases. CDR3 coding DNA: TGCAGTGCTAGACTGAGGGACTACGAGCAGTACTTC. This gives the protein CSARLRDYEQYF.

This clone counts as medium-sized. The chain combines TRBV5-6 with TRBJ1-2, with 7 positions matching TRBD1. CDR3 size: 13 residues. From germline, CDR1 is SGHDT and CDR2 YYEEEE. After removal of 4 bases from V and 2 bases from J, the junction contained 2 bases not matched to a gene. CDR3 in DNA: TGTGCCAGCAGCCAGGACAGGAACTATGGCTACACCTTC. Its protein is CASSQDRNYGYTF.

This clone was recorded a few times. The gene calls are TRBV16 and TRBJ2-3; weak D call: TRBD1 (6 bases). Germline V gives CDR1 KGHSY, CDR2 FQNENV. V lost 1 base and J 6 bases, leaving 11 bases between the germline ends. The CDR3 contains 14 residues. CDR3 coding DNA: TGTGCCAGCAGCCAATACAGGGATGCTGATACGCAGTATTTT. This gives the protein CASSQYRDADTQYF. The full variable domain, rest sourced from reference TRBV16 and TRBJ2-3, is GEEVAQTPKHLVRGEGQKAKLYCAPIKGHSYVFWYQQVLKNEFKFLISFQNENVFDETGMPKERFSAKCLPNSPCSLEIQATKLEDSAVYFCASSQYRDADTQYFGPGTRLTVL.

This chain connects TRBV11-1 to TRBJ2-1, with D tentatively TRBD2 (6 bases). The germline V and J ends were trimmed by 5 bases and 6 bases, with 17 bases remaining between them. There are 15 residues in the CDR3. The germline gives CDR1 SGHAT, CDR2 FQDESV (reference sequence). This CDR3 is CASSGRREFVNEQFF. Written as DNA, the CDR3 is TGTGCCAGCAGCGGACGCCGGGAGTTCGTCAATGAGCAGTTCTTC. Supplemented by reference TRBV11-1 and TRBJ2-1, the full variable domain reads EAEVAQSPRYKITEKSQAVAFWCDPISGHATLYWYRQILGQGPELLVQFQDESVVDDSQLPKDRFSAERLKGVDSTLKIQPAELGDSAMYLCASSGRREFVNEQFFGPGTRLTVL.

In the case of this clone: Since no conserved phenylalanine or tryptophan closes the CDR3, a read error is the likely cause. It is unclear where the CDR3 begins or ends on the DNA, so no DNA is shown, and the CDR3 is as TCRdb lists it. The chain is built from TRBV7-6 and TRBJ2-1; TRBD2 was called by the table and not checked on the DNA. The CDR3 sequence runs 9 residues, both termini included. Per the germline V gene, CDR1 is SGHVS and CDR2 is FNYEAQ. CDR3 protein: CAISLGLAG.

The chain carries TRBV6-2 or TRBV6-3 and TRBJ2-7; unclear D gene. Germline V gene sequence: CDR1 MNHEY, CDR2 SVGEGT. The CDR3 contains 14 residues. V was shortened by 2 bases and J by 2 bases, with 10 bases between the two germline ends. CDR3 nucleotides: TGTGCCAGCAGTTACCCTCCGGGTCCCTACGAGCAGTACTTC. Translated, it gives CASSYPPGPYEQYF.

The sample holds a few counts of this clone. V and J are TRBV6-1 and TRBJ2-7, with 7 bases lining up with TRBD1. Per the germline V gene, CDR1 is MNHNS and CDR2 is SASEGT. The length of the CDR3 is 16 residues. The junction had 13 bases not matched to a gene; V was cut back by 6 bases and J by 2 bases. DNA for the CDR3: TGTGCCAGCAGGGACGGACAGGCCTCTTATACCTACGAGCAGTACTTC. This gives the protein CASRDGQASYTYEQYF.

In its sample, this clone was seen many times. The gene calls are TRBV5-6 and TRBJ2-2; D remains ambiguous. Germline V gives CDR1 SGHDT, CDR2 YYEEEE. The CDR3 is 14 residues long. V was cut by 5 bases and J by 6 bases, with 14 bases left in between. CDR3 bases: TGTGCCAGCAGGACCGGAGTTGGCGCCGGGGAGCTGTTTTTT. Amino acids: CASRTGVGAGELFF. The complete variable domain, with remaining parts taken from reference TRBV5-6 and TRBJ2-2, reads DAGVTQSPTHLIKTRGQQVTLRCSPKSGHDTVSWYQQALGQGPQFIFQYYEEEERQRGNFPDRFSGHQFPNYSSELNVNALLLGDSALYLCASRTGVGAGELFFGEGSRLTVL.